One and the same sample provided the 31 T cell receptor beta chains below, sequenced in a study of blood T cell repertoires in COVID-19. The repertoire was sequenced with immunoSEQ multiplex PCR; TCRdb's copy has only in-frame clones and lacks some. This sample has about 130,000 clones, with about 83% found just once. Sequencing was carried out using peripheral blood. These receptor sequences come from a man between 40 and 49 years old with active or convalescent COVID-19.

The V call is TRBV19, the J call TRBJ1-1, with 9 nucleotides matching TRBD1. The J segment lost 3 bases and the V segment lost 6 bases, leaving 5 bases of the junction unmatched. Germline V gene sequence: CDR1 LNHDA, CDR2 SQIVND (reference sequence). This CDR3 has 14 residues. The CDR3 region has the DNA TGTGCCAGTAGGGGACGGGACAGGGACACTGAAGCTTTCTTT. It encodes CASRGRDRDTEAFF.

This chain connects TRBV6-5 to TRBJ2-6; maybe TRBD1 (6 bases). This CDR3 contains 15 residues. Looked up from germline, CDR1 is MNHEY and CDR2 is SVGAGI. V shed 5 bases and J shed 4 bases, with 12 bases lying between them. DNA of the CDR3: TGTGCCAGCAGTACAGGGTTTTTCGGGGCCAACGTCCTGACTTTC. It specifies CASSTGFFGANVLTF.

The chain couples TRBV5-4 to TRBJ2-6; D gene unclear. In germline, CDR1 is SGHNT, CDR2 YYREEE (reference sequence). The CDR3 length is 16 residues. The V and J ends lost 0 bases and 1 base respectively, with 8 bases between them. CDR3 sequence (DNA): TGTGCCAGCAGCTTGGCCACGGGTTCTGGGGCCAACGTCCTGACTTTC. As protein: CASSLATGSGANVLTF.

The CDR3 region is CAIQGLSYEQYF. As DNA, the CDR3 is TGTGCCATACAGGGTCTCTCCTACGAGCAGTACTTC. This sequence joins TRBV2 and TRBJ2-7, with D perhaps matching TRBD1 (6 bases). This CDR3 has 12 amino acids. The germline CDR1 and CDR2 sequences are SNHLY and FYNNEI. Trimming shortened V by 10 bases and J by 0 bases, and 10 bases separated the two germline ends.

V and J are TRBV6-6 and TRBJ1-1; 9 positions agree with TRBD1. Per germline, CDR1 MNHNY and CDR2 SVGAGI (reference sequence). Trimming cost V 6 bases and J 5 bases; bases outside gene matches: 7. This CDR3 is 14 amino acids long. CDR3: CASSPQGAPTEAFF. CDR3 DNA: TGTGCCAGCAGCCCACAGGGGGCGCCGACTGAAGCTTTCTTT.

V usage is TRBV30 and J usage is TRBJ2-7; D is perhaps TRBD2 (6 bases). The ends were cut back, 5 bases at V and 1 base at J, with 39 bases in the middle. This CDR3 has 22 amino acids. CDR1 and CDR2 from the germline V gene are GTSNPN and SVGIG (reference sequence). CDR3 nucleotide sequence: TGTGCCTGGGGGGATCAGGAACAGGTGACGATTTGGACTACTCAAGTGTCCTACGAGCAGTACTTC. It is translated as CAWGDQEQVTIWTTQVSYEQYF.

This clone was seen a handful of times. The chain joins TRBV11-2 to TRBJ2-4; the D gene is possibly TRBD2 (5 bases). CDR3 length equals 11 residues. With 4 bases removed from V and 10 bases from J, the gap between germline ends came to 8 bases. The V gene's germline CDR1 is SGHAT and CDR2 FQNNGV. CDR3 DNA: TGTGCCAGCAGCTCCGGCGGGATTCAGTACTTC. This translates into CASSSGGIQYF.

J is TRBJ1-2 and V is TRBV5-1; D unresolved. The V gene lost 7 bases and the J gene lost 3 bases, with 10 bases spanning the gap. The germline V gene encodes CDR1 SGHRS and CDR2 YFSETQ. This CDR3 region has 12 residues. The CDR3 sequence: CASRIADYGYTF. As DNA, the CDR3 is TGCGCCAGCCGGATCGCGGACTATGGCTACACCTTC.

V gene TRBV10-3 combines with J gene TRBJ1-5, with TRBD1 matching over 8 bases. The length of the CDR3 is 13 residues. Per the germline V gene, CDR1 is ENHRY and CDR2 is SYGVKD. V lost 8 bases to trimming and J lost 5 bases; unmatched junction nucleotides: 5. The CDR3 spells CAIGDRKDQPQHF. The CDR3 coding sequence is TGTGCCATCGGGGACAGGAAGGATCAGCCCCAGCATTTT.

The chain couples TRBV11-2 to TRBJ2-2; 8 positions agree with TRBD1. Per germline, CDR1 SGHAT and CDR2 FQNNGV. V trimming: 2 bases; J trimming: 6 bases; junction bases outside the gene matches: 8. This CDR3 contains 16 residues. The CDR3 loop reads CASSLLIGQGAGELFF. The CDR3, as DNA: TGTGCCAGCAGCTTATTAATCGGACAGGGCGCCGGGGAGCTGTTTTTT.

The chain uses TRBV30 and TRBJ2-3; 8 bases are shared with TRBD2. V shed 6 bases and J 4 bases; nucleotides not matched to a gene: 9. CDR3 length equals 14 residues. Germline V gives CDR1 GTSNPN, CDR2 SVGIG (reference sequence). The CDR3 DNA reads TGTGCCTGCGGCGGACGGGGGGGATCAGATACGCAGTATTTT. This encodes CACGGRGGSDTQYF.

The gene calls are TRBV11-2 and TRBJ2-7, with TRBD2 matching 9 bases. This CDR3 contains 14 residues. The germline V gene encodes CDR1 SGHAT and CDR2 FQNNGV. V shed 5 bases, J shed 6 bases, and the junction held 8 bases outside the gene matches. The CDR3 here is CASSPDAGGLEQYF. The CDR3, as DNA: TGTGCCAGCAGCCCCGATGCGGGGGGGCTCGAGCAGTACTTC.

The chain recombines TRBV18 with TRBJ1-5, with D maybe TRBD1 (5 bases). From germline, CDR1 is KGHSH and CDR2 LQKENI. The CDR3 is 14 residues long. Between the trimmed V and J ends, which lost 3 bases and 0 bases, there was a span of 6 bases. As DNA, the CDR3 is TGTGCCAGCTCACCCGACAGTAGCAATCAGCCCCAGCATTTT. This sequence encodes CASSPDSSNQPQHF. Full variable domain (rest looked up from reference TRBV18 and TRBJ1-5): NAGVMQNPRHLVRRRGQEARLRCSPMKGHSHVYWYRQLPEEGLKFMVYLQKENIIDESGMPKERFSAEFPKEGPSILRIQQVVRGDSAAYFCASSPDSSNQPQHFGDGTRLSIL.

CDR3 loop: CASSARDGGLLEQYF. CDR3 coding DNA: TGTGCCAGCAGCGCCCGAGACGGGGGGCTGCTAGAGCAGTACTTC. The chain joins TRBV11-1 to TRBJ2-7; a weak D match, TRBD2 (7 bases). CDR1 is SGHAT, CDR2 FQDESV, per germline (reference sequence). CDR3 length equals 15 residues. The germline V and J ends were trimmed by 5 bases and 7 bases, with 21 bases remaining between them.

The chain carries TRBV19 and TRBJ2-7; 7 bases fit TRBD1. This CDR3 is built from 14 residues. V trimming: 10 bases; J trimming: 2 bases; junction bases outside the gene matches: 11. From germline, CDR1 is LNHDA and CDR2 SQIVND (reference sequence). The CDR3 loop reads CATRAGQDTYEQYF. The CDR3 DNA is TGTGCCACTCGGGCTGGACAGGACACCTACGAGCAGTACTTC.

This chain links TRBV11-2 with TRBJ1-2; a weak D match, TRBD1 (5 bases). There are 11 residues in the CDR3. Trimming left V 4 bases short and J 10 bases short, with 10 bases between. Germline V gives CDR1 SGHAT, CDR2 FQNNGV. CDR3 in amino acids: CASSYFRDYTF. The CDR3 coding sequence is TGTGCCAGCAGCTACTTCAGGGACTACACCTTC.

V is TRBV5-4 and J is TRBJ2-1; no reliable D call. The CDR3 consists of 15 residues. Per the germline V gene, CDR1 is SGHNT and CDR2 is YYREEE (reference sequence). V was cut by 6 bases and J by 0 bases, with 13 bases left in between. The CDR3 sequence is CASTLLDFSYNEQFF. The CDR3 nucleotides read TGTGCCAGCACCTTACTCGATTTCTCCTACAATGAGCAGTTCTTC.

The CDR3, as DNA: TGTGCCAGCAGTTTAGGGCAGGTGACCGGGGAGCTGTTTTTT. It encodes CASSLGQVTGELFF. The chain employs TRBV28 and TRBJ2-2; unclear D gene. V gave up 2 bases and J gave up 5 bases, with 9 bases separating them. CDR1 is MDHEN and CDR2 is SYDVKM in the germline V gene. The CDR3 runs to 14 residues.

The chain employs TRBV6-4 and TRBJ2-6, with D possibly matching TRBD1 (6 bases). This CDR3 has 16 residues. CDR1 is MRHNA, CDR2 SNTAGT, per germline. Trimming took off 2 bases at V and 4 bases at J, with 12 bases between the two ends. As DNA, the CDR3 is TGTGCCAGCAGTGACGGAGTGGGGGCCGGGGCCAACGTCCTGACTTTC. Translated, it gives CASSDGVGAGANVLTF.

The J gene is TRBJ2-2, the V gene TRBV20-1; D possibly corresponds to TRBD1 (5 bases). The V gene lost 3 bases and the J gene lost 4 bases, with 9 bases spanning the gap. Germline CDR1 DFQATT, CDR2 SNEGSKA (reference sequence). The CDR3 extends over 13 amino acids. CDR3 coding DNA: TGCAGTGCTAGTTGGGGCGGCACCGGGGAGCTGTTTTTT. It is translated as CSASWGGTGELFF.

The CDR3 DNA reads as TGTGCCAGCGTGGACAGGGGGGATTTTCAGCCCCAGCATTTT. Its protein is CASVDRGDFQPQHF. The chain uses TRBV19 and TRBJ1-5, with 10 bases identical to TRBD1. Germline V gives CDR1 LNHDA, CDR2 SQIVND (reference sequence). V shed 9 bases, J shed 6 bases, and the junction held 8 bases outside the gene matches. The CDR3 totals 14 residues.

The chain is built from TRBV18 and TRBJ1-6; TRBD1 is a possible D gene (6 bases). V was clipped by 2 bases and J by 0 bases, with 14 bases between them. This CDR3 has 18 amino acids. Germline V gives CDR1 KGHSH, CDR2 LQKENI. The CDR3 DNA sequence: TGTGCCAGCTCACCATCTGCAGGGGCGACCTCCTATAATTCACCCCTCCACTTT. Translated, it gives CASSPSAGATSYNSPLHF.

J is TRBJ1-1 and V is TRBV19; 12 positions agree with TRBD1. Germline loops: CDR1 LNHDA, CDR2 SQIVND (reference sequence). CDR3 length: 15 amino acids. V shed 6 bases, J shed 1 base, and the junction held 3 bases outside the gene matches. This CDR3 is CASRGQGAANTEAFF. CDR3 nucleotide sequence: TGTGCCAGTAGGGGACAGGGGGCGGCGAACACTGAAGCTTTCTTT.

V gene TRBV18 combines with J gene TRBJ2-6; D ambiguous. Germline CDR1 KGHSH, CDR2 LQKENI. Trimming left V 3 bases short and J 4 bases short, with 16 bases between. This CDR3 is built from 17 residues. CDR3 coding DNA: TGTGCCAGCTCACCGCCTCCTACGCCGATCGGGGCCAACGTCCTGACTTTC. Its translation is CASSPPPTPIGANVLTF. Together with reference TRBV18 and TRBJ2-6, the CDR3 gives the full variable domain: NAGVMQNPRHLVRRRGQEARLRCSPMKGHSHVYWYRQLPEEGLKFMVYLQKENIIDESGMPKERFSAEFPKEGPSILRIQQVVRGDSAAYFCASSPPPTPIGANVLTFGAGSRLTVL.

This clone has only a few counts. This sequence joins TRBV19 and TRBJ1-1; D possibly corresponds to TRBD1 (5 bases). Germline V CDR1 and CDR2: LNHDA, SQIVND (reference sequence). The V end lost 6 bases, the J end lost 1 base, and 15 bases lay between the germline ends. This CDR3 region has 15 residues. CDR3 amino acids: CASSRLTGANTEAFF. The CDR3 DNA reads TGTGCCAGTAGCCGCCTTACAGGAGCGAACACTGAAGCTTTCTTT.

CDR3 in DNA: TGTGCCAGCAGCTCCCGGGGGGGCTACACCTTC. It encodes CASSSRGGYTF. This chain uses TRBV9 with TRBJ1-2; a weak D match, TRBD1 (5 bases). CDR3 length equals 11 residues. V was clipped by 4 bases and J by 8 bases, with 9 bases between them. Per germline, CDR1 SGDLS and CDR2 YYNGEE.

The V gene is TRBV7-8, the J gene TRBJ2-7; 8 bases line up with TRBD2. CDR1 and CDR2 from the germline V gene are SGHVS and FQNEAQ. J lost 1 base, V lost 5 bases, and 10 bases had no gene match. CDR3 size: 16 residues. The CDR3, as DNA: TGTGCCAGCAGCCCAATCGTGTCTAGCGGGTCCTACGAGCAGTACTTC. This codes for CASSPIVSSGSYEQYF.

As DNA, the CDR3 is TGTGCCAGCAGCTTAGCGGAGGTAGTGCAGCCCCAGCATTTT. Translated, it gives CASSLAEVVQPQHF. The chain employs TRBV7-2 and TRBJ1-5, with D hard to call. The germline V gene encodes CDR1 SGHTA and CDR2 FQGNSA. V shed 0 bases and J shed 7 bases, with 10 bases lying between them. There are 14 residues in the CDR3.

This clone was observed a handful of times. The chain recombines TRBV28 with TRBJ1-1; D possibly corresponds to TRBD1 (5 bases). Trimming took off 8 bases at V and 1 base at J, with 14 bases between the two ends. The germline CDR1 and CDR2 sequences are MDHEN and SYDVKM. This CDR3 spans 14 amino acids. This chain's CDR3 is CASSGGLGNTEAFF. The CDR3 DNA is TGTGCCAGCTCGGGGGGTCTCGGGAACACTGAAGCTTTCTTT.

The V gene is TRBV3-1 (or the pseudogene TRBV3-2), the J gene TRBJ2-3, with D tentatively TRBD1 (5 bases). Germline CDR1 reads LGHDT; CDR2 reads YNNKEL (reference sequence). Trimming shortened V by 4 bases and J by 4 bases, and 21 bases separated the two germline ends. This CDR3 contains 17 residues. The chain's CDR3 is CASSPVSGAGRSDTQYF. The CDR3 region has the DNA TGTGCCAGCAGCCCAGTCAGTGGGGCCGGGCGGTCAGATACGCAGTATTTT.

A single count supports this clone. The chain carries TRBV19 and TRBJ2-7; 7 bases map to TRBD1. The CDR3 is 14 amino acids. V lost 7 bases and J lost 4; bases outside the gene matches: 10. Germline loops: CDR1 LNHDA, CDR2 SQIVND (reference sequence). CDR3 in amino acids: CASTVTGRSYEQYF. CDR3 DNA sequence: TGTGCCAGTACCGTGACAGGGCGATCTTACGAGCAGTACTTC.